The rows below give T cell receptor beta chains drawn from one sample of a study of Ad26.COV2.S vaccination and SARS-CoV-2 variants. Sequencing was performed with immunoSEQ multiplex PCR; in TCRdb, only in-frame clones are kept and a portion is missing. Of a few hundred thousand clones listed, around 90% were seen once; the top ten hold around 4.5%. The input for sequencing was peripheral blood, taken in a trial of Ad26.COV2.S vaccine versus placebo. These receptors originate from a person aged 18 to 65 who received the Ad26.COV2.S COVID-19 vaccine or a placebo. CDR3s include the opening cysteine and the closing phenylalanine or tryptophan. A D gene is named only where the DNA matches it firmly. Only some rows state a clone size, as once, few, many or a class for expanded clones.

-	TRBD2	TRBV5-6	TRBJ2-7	TGTGCCAGCAGCTTGGGGAACCCCGGGGGGGAGCAGTACTTC	CASSLGNPGGEQYF
-	-	TRBV7-9	TRBJ2-7	TGTGCCAGCAGCCCTATGGACGGACGCTCCTACGAGCAGTACTTC	CASSPMDGRSYEQYF
-	TRBD2	TRBV28	TRBJ2-1	TGTGCCAGCAGTGGGACTAGCGGGAGCCCCCACAATGAGCAGTTCTTC	CASSGTSGSPHNEQFF
-	-	TRBV6-5	TRBJ1-6	TGTGCCAGCAGGCGGGCCACGGGTTCACCCCTCCACTTT	CASRRATGSPLHF
-	-	TRBV6-1	TRBJ1-5	TGTGCCAGCAGTGAACAGGGTGGCAATCAGCCCCAGCATTTT	CASSEQGGNQPQHF
-	-	TRBV5-5	TRBJ2-1	TGTGCCAGCAGCTCGCTCAGGACAGGCCGGGGGAATGAGCAGTTCTTC	CASSSLRTGRGNEQFF
few	-	TRBV5-5	TRBJ2-2	TGTGCCAGCAGCTTAATATTCTGGGGAGACACCGGGGAGCTGTTTTTT	CASSLIFWGDTGELFF
-	TRBD1	TRBV7-9	TRBJ1-1	TGTGCCAGCAGCCCCAGAGGGACAGGACAGAACACTGAAGCTTTCTTT	CASSPRGTGQNTEAFF
-	-	TRBV18	TRBJ2-1	TGTGCCAGCTCACCAGCTAGGTTCAATGAGCAGTTCTTC	CASSPARFNEQFF
-	-	TRBV7-2	TRBJ2-1	TGTGCCAGCAGCCCAGGGCCGACCACCCACAATGAGCAGTTCTTC	CASSPGPTTHNEQFF
-	-	TRBV7-6	TRBJ2-5	TGTGCCAGCAGCTTACGGAGGACGGAGACCCAGTACTTC	CASSLRRTETQYF
-	TRBD1	TRBV30	TRBJ1-5	TGTGCCTGGGGACAGGGGATAGATCAGCCCCAGCATTTT	CAWGQGIDQPQHF
-	-	TRBV5-6	TRBJ1-5	TGTGCCAGCAGCTCCCGGGGGATTCAGAATCAGCCCCAGCATTTT	CASSSRGIQNQPQHF
once	TRBD2	TRBV19	TRBJ2-7	TGTGCCAGTAGTATAGCTTTGGCGAGCGGGAACCCCTACGAGCAGTACTTC	CASSIALASGNPYEQYF
-	-	TRBV27	TRBJ2-1	TGTGCCAGCAGTTTTTCCGGGAGCAATGAGCAGTTCTTC	CASSFSGSNEQFF
-	-	TRBV2	TRBJ2-5	TGTGCCAGCGCCTCACAGTTGGGGTGGGAGACCCAGTACTTC	CASASQLGWETQYF
-	TRBD2	TRBV5-1	TRBJ2-2	TGCGCCAGCAGCCCCCCCTCCGTAGCGGGAGACACCGGGGAGCTGTTTTTT	CASSPPSVAGDTGELFF
-	TRBD2	TRBV7-3	TRBJ2-7	TGTGCCAGCAGCTTAATGGGACTAGGCGACGAGCAGTACTTC	CASSLMGLGDEQYF
-	-	TRBV6-2/TRBV6-3	TRBJ2-7	TGTGCCAGCAGTTTCAGCTACGAGCAGTACTTC	CASSFSYEQYF
-	-	TRBV24-1	TRBJ2-2	TGTGCCACCAGTGATTCGGGACACCTGAACACCGGGGAGCTGTTTTTT	CATSDSGHLNTGELFF
-	TRBD1	TRBV6-1	TRBJ1-5	TGTGCCAGCAGTGAACGAGTCTCAGGGGGCTTCAATCAGCCCCAGCATTTT	CASSERVSGGFNQPQHF
-	-	TRBV5-1	TRBJ2-2	TGCGCCAGCAGCTTAAGTGGGAGCACCGGGGAGCTGTTTTTT	CASSLSGSTGELFF
-	TRBD1	TRBV15	TRBJ1-3	TGTGCCACCAGCAGAGACCGGACAGGAGGGGTTGGAAACACCATATATTTT	CATSRDRTGGVGNTIYF
once	-	TRBV5-6	TRBJ1-5	TGTGCCAGCAGCTTGCGGCAGGGGATGAGCAATCAGCCCCAGCATTTT	CASSLRQGMSNQPQHF
-	-	TRBV3-1/TRBV3-2	TRBJ1-2	TGTGCCAGCAGCCAAGATCTGGACTATGGCTACACCTTC	CASSQDLDYGYTF
-	-	TRBV27	TRBJ1-5	TGTGCCAGCAGTTCCACAGCGAGAAATCAGCCCCAGCATTTT	CASSSTARNQPQHF
-	TRBD2	TRBV11-2	TRBJ2-3	TGTGCCAGCAGCTTGGGGGGGTGGGACACAGATACGCAGTATTTT	CASSLGGWDTDTQYF
-	TRBD1	TRBV14	TRBJ2-5	TGTGCCAGCAGCCACCCCAGGGGCAGGGGGAAAGAGACCCAGTACTTC	CASSHPRGRGKETQYF
-	-	TRBV29-1	TRBJ2-7	TGCAGCGTTGAAACGCCGGGTCCCTACGAGCAGTACTTC	CSVETPGPYEQYF
-	TRBD2	TRBV5-4	TRBJ2-1	TGTGCCAGCAGCCCAACCCGGACTAGAGACAATGAGCAGTTCTTC	CASSPTRTRDNEQFF
-	-	TRBV7-9	TRBJ2-1	TGTGCCAGCAGCCCCTCCGGGACCCATGACCCGCACAATGAGCAGTTCTTC	CASSPSGTHDPHNEQFF
few	-	TRBV19	TRBJ1-1	TGTGCCAGTAGGCGTGGGCTGGTGAACACTGAAGCTTTCTTT	CASRRGLVNTEAFF
-	TRBD2	TRBV2	TRBJ2-7	TGTGCCAGCAGTGAAAGCCTAGCGGGAGGGGATCCCTACGAGCAGTACTTC	CASSESLAGGDPYEQYF
-	TRBD2	TRBV7-6	TRBJ2-2	TGTGCCAGCAGCCTAGTCGCCGTGACTAGCGGGAGGGCCGCGAACACCGGGGAGCTGTTTTTT	CASSLVAVTSGRAANTGELFF
-	-	TRBV19	TRBJ2-1	TGTGCCAGTAGTAGGACCAATGAGCAGTTCTTC	CASSRTNEQFF
-	TRBD2	TRBV18	TRBJ2-7	TGTGCCAGCTCACCTCTAGCGGCCTCAAGGTATACTTCCTACGAGCAGTACTTC	CASSPLAASRYTSYEQYF
-	TRBD1	TRBV7-9	TRBJ2-7	TGTGCCAGCAGCCCTAGAAACAGGACAGGGAGGAGTTACGAGCAGTACTTC	CASSPRNRTGRSYEQYF
-	-	TRBV7-2	TRBJ2-2	TGTGCCAGCAGCACGGGACACCGGCACCCCTCGAACACCGGGGAGCTGTTTTTT	CASSTGHRHPSNTGELFF
-	-	TRBV7-3	TRBJ2-6	TGTGCCAGCAGCTCCCTTGGGGCCAACGTCCTGACTTTC	CASSSLGANVLTF